The present T cell receptor (beta chain) was sequenced within a study of blood T cell repertoires in COVID-19. Study context: Nucleic acid was either cDNA or gDNA, and it came from T cells, B-cell-depleted T cells, or PBMCs.

Authors' data handling: Amplified reference gene primers provided the basis for estimating nucleated cell counts. The method was immunoSEQ multiplex PCR; TCRdb's version includes in-frame clones alone and lacks a portion of them. The V and J calls and clone size were taken over from that table, and D and trimming were inferred from the DNA. The table shows around 400,000 clones, with around 87% occurring only once. The length of the CDR3 is 15 residues. Germline-derived CDR1 and CDR2 are LNHDA and SQIVND (reference sequence). The germline V and J ends were trimmed by 6 bases and 0 bases, with 14 bases remaining between them.

This TCR was sampled from a woman aged 25 to 45 with COVID-19, enrolled during active disease. Sequencing was carried out using peripheral blood. This chain joins TRBV19 and TRBJ1-2; tentative D call: TRBD1 (5 bases). The CDR3 DNA reads as TGTGCCAGTAGATGGGGGGAGCGGCCTAACTATGGCTACACCTTC. It yields the protein CASRWGERPNYGYTF.